This entry concerns a single TCR beta chain. This record comes from a study of blood T cell repertoires in COVID-19. As for the study in general: Samples taken during acute and convalescent COVID-19 were collected in the United States, Italy and Spain. T cells, B-cell-depleted T cells, or PBMCs supplied cDNA or gDNA.

CDR1 is SGDLS, CDR2 YYNGEE, per germline. The CDR3 is 14 amino acids. Trimming cost V 3 bases and J 5 bases, with 15 bases left between them. In the authors' methods: The authors estimated nucleated cell counts from reference gene primer amplification. Sequencing used immunoSEQ multiplex PCR; TCRdb keeps in-frame clones, though not all of them. The V and J calls and clone size were taken over from that table, and D and trimming were inferred from the DNA. The sample has tens of thousands of clones, just over 85% seen once; the top ten hold 15% to 20%. Material: peripheral blood. The chain uses TRBV9 and TRBJ2-7, with a tentative D call TRBD1 (6 bases). The receptor was derived from a man between 65 and 79 years old with acute or convalescent COVID-19. CDR3 in amino acids: CASSAGQGKNEQYF. The CDR3 DNA reads as TGTGCCAGCAGCGCGGGGCAGGGGAAAAACGAGCAGTACTTC.